These 14 T cell receptor beta chains came from one sample sequenced in a study of technical replicates of blood from a handful of donors. Profiling relied on immunoSEQ multiplex PCR, and the TCRdb table lists in-frame clones only, not all of them. The sample consists of about 15,000 clones, about four fifths of them appearing once. Sequencing was done on a sample of PBMCs. These receptors all come from a human donor in good health. Some clones in this sample may be carry-over from other donors' samples.

The rearrangement links TRBV4-3 to TRBJ1-1; TRBD1 might be the D (5 bases). There are 15 residues in the CDR3. Germline CDR1 reads LGHNA; CDR2 reads YSLEER. V dropped 6 bases and J dropped 3 bases, with 17 bases sitting between them. The CDR3 spells CASRESGVGDTEAFF. The CDR3 DNA follows: TGCGCCAGCAGAGAATCTGGGGTAGGGGACACTGAAGCTTTCTTT.

A single count supports this clone. For the CDR3, the DNA is TGTGCCAGCAGCGTAGCTACTAGGGGGGGTGGCAATGAGCAGTTCTTC. Its translation is CASSVATRGGGNEQFF. The chain joins TRBV9 to TRBJ2-1; a possible D gene is TRBD2 (7 bases). The V gene's germline CDR1 is SGDLS and CDR2 YYNGEE. V was cut by 0 bases and J by 6 bases, with 16 bases left in between. There are 16 residues in the CDR3.

The gene calls are TRBV18 and TRBJ2-2; 9 bases are shared with TRBD1. Trimming took 3 bases from V and 6 from J; bases not matched to a gene: 8. CDR3 length: 16 residues. Germline-derived CDR1 and CDR2 are KGHSH and LQKENI. The CDR3 here is CASSPTWDRVAGELFF. CDR3 bases: TGTGCCAGCTCACCGACCTGGGACAGGGTAGCCGGGGAGCTGTTTTTT.

This clone was observed a few times. The V gene is TRBV5-6, the J gene TRBJ2-2, with 7 bases fitting TRBD2. CDR3 length equals 18 residues. Germline V gene data show CDR1 as SGHDT and CDR2 as YYEEEE. Losses at the gene ends were 0 bases for V and 2 bases for J; bases not matched to a gene: 10. The CDR3 DNA follows: TGTGCCAGCAGCTTGGTGCTGACGCTAGCGGAAAACACCGGGGAGCTGTTTTTT. It specifies CASSLVLTLAENTGELFF.

The J gene is TRBJ2-5, the V gene TRBV5-1; D perhaps matches TRBD1 (6 bases). V lost 1 base and J lost 4, with 8 bases in between. This CDR3 is built from 13 residues. CDR1 and CDR2 (germline): SGHRS, YFSETQ. The chain's CDR3 is CASSLTGRETQYF. The CDR3 nucleotides are TGCGCCAGCAGCTTGACAGGGCGAGAGACCCAGTACTTC.

V is TRBV7-7 and J is TRBJ2-3, with TRBD2 identical over 7 bases. The CDR3 runs to 15 residues. V lost 5 bases and J lost 6; bases outside the gene matches: 11. Germline V CDR1 and CDR2: SSHAT, FNYEAQ (reference sequence). The CDR3 nucleotides read TGTGCCAGCAGCCTAACTAGCGCCCTTGGGGATACGCAGTATTTT. This encodes CASSLTSALGDTQYF.

The chain uses TRBV28 and TRBJ2-7, with D hard to call. CDR1 MDHEN and CDR2 SYDVKM come from the germline V gene. There are 12 residues in the CDR3. V was trimmed by 5 bases and J by 4 bases, leaving 9 bases between them. The chain's CDR3 is CASSLAVYEQYF. DNA for the CDR3: TGTGCCAGCAGTCTGGCGGTATACGAGCAGTACTTC.

As regards this clone: The junction and the germline gene differ at one end; a read error may be behind it. The V gene is TRBV28, the J gene TRBJ2-3, with 10 bases matching TRBD1. There are 14 residues in the CDR3. Germline loops: CDR1 MDHEN, CDR2 SYDVKM. CDR3 amino acids: CASSLPGLDRGRFF. The DNA of the CDR3 is TGTGCCAGCAGTTTACCCGGACTTGACAGGGGGCGGTTTTTT.

This chain links TRBV2 with TRBJ2-1; 10 bases fit TRBD2. From germline, CDR1 is SNHLY and CDR2 FYNNEI. The V segment lost 5 bases and the J segment 5 bases; nucleotides outside the gene matches: 3. The length of the CDR3 is 14 residues. CDR3 bases: TGTGCCAGCAGTCGCACTAGCGGGAACAATGAGCAGTTCTTC. It encodes CASSRTSGNNEQFF.

V gene TRBV29-1 combines with J gene TRBJ1-5; D perhaps matches TRBD1 (5 bases). Germline values: CDR1 SQVTM, CDR2 ANQGSEA. CDR3 length: 13 residues. V lost 3 bases, J lost 4 bases, and 10 bases lay in between. CDR3 coding DNA: TGCAGCGTTGAGGTCGGGGGGAATCAGCCCCAGCATTTT. This codes for CSVEVGGNQPQHF.

This sequence joins TRBV11-2 and TRBJ2-7; 7 positions match TRBD2. This CDR3 is 12 amino acids long. The V and J ends lost 4 bases and 3 bases, in that order; junction bases with no gene match: 0. Per the germline V gene, CDR1 is SGHAT and CDR2 is FQNNGV. The CDR3 here is CASSWDYYEQYF. The CDR3 DNA reads TGTGCCAGCAGCTGGGACTACTACGAGCAGTACTTC.

This sequence joins TRBV27 and TRBJ1-4; TRBD1 aligns across 9 bases. Germline CDR1 and CDR2: MNHEY and SMNVEV (reference sequence). The V segment lost 6 bases and the J segment 4 bases; nucleotides outside the gene matches: 15. The CDR3 contains 18 residues. The CDR3 is CASRPGQGREHLNEKLFF. CDR3 DNA: TGTGCCAGCAGACCGGGACAGGGAAGGGAACACCTTAATGAAAAACTGTTTTTT.

This clone was seen only a few times. The chain recombines TRBV29-1 with TRBJ1-5; 7 positions agree with TRBD1. Per germline, CDR1 SQVTM and CDR2 ANQGSEA. Losses at the gene ends were 7 bases for V and 7 bases for J; bases not matched to a gene: 13. CDR3 length equals 14 residues. The CDR3 here is CSAAGGIGEQPQHF. For the CDR3, the DNA is TGCAGCGCAGCAGGGGGAATAGGGGAGCAGCCCCAGCATTTT.

The chain employs TRBV5-1 and TRBJ1-5; D may be TRBD1 (6 bases). The CDR3 runs to 15 residues. V shed 2 bases and J shed 2 bases, with 11 bases lying between them. The germline V gene encodes CDR1 SGHRS and CDR2 YFSETQ. The CDR3 protein is CASSFAGAGNQPQHF. The CDR3 nucleotides read TGCGCCAGCAGCTTTGCGGGGGCCGGCAATCAGCCCCAGCATTTT.